Reported below is one TCR beta chain. It lacks a known antigen. Qualities for individual bases were not recorded, and no much larger clone is one base off. The sample belongs to a study of glioma-infiltrating T cells (TCRdb year 2016). With regard to the full study: Sequencing of TCR alpha- and beta-chain repertoires was performed on glioma tissue, on non-neoplastic brain tissue, and on matched peripheral blood mononuclear cells. The paired cohort comprised three low-grade glioma patients, about eight primary glioblastoma patients and three non-glioma patients contributing non-neoplastic brain tissue. To measure how far tissue and blood T-cell populations diverged, each tissue-infiltrating repertoire was compared against the peripheral blood repertoire of the same patient.

The iRepertoire nested amplicon-rescue multiplex PCR (arm-PCR) platform was used to amplify TCR alpha and beta CDR3 regions from RNA. One-step reverse transcription and amplification used about 95-400 ng of tissue mRNA or PBMC total RNA as input. After bead purification, a secondary multiplex PCR added Illumina adapters, and libraries were gel-purified between 200 and 400 bp. Demultiplexing relied on internal 6-nucleotide barcodes carried by the libraries. The libraries were sequenced on an Illumina MiSeq using 2x220 or 2x250 nucleotide paired-end reads. The authors processed their data as follows. Paired reads were merged using FLASH 1.2.11 and aligned with BWA-MEM to the GRCh37 human genome, and TRA and TRB reads were then extracted. For V and J assignment, an IMGT-derived reference of cassette sequences and CDR3 motifs that included pseudogenes was used. Three-frame translation of reads was performed, and productive CDR3s were defined as those with a C...FGXG motif and no stop codons. Clonotypes were defined as unique combinations of V-J cassette pair and CDR3 amino acid sequence. Reads were filtered by Hamming distance, with the threshold set by the sequence error rate of each sample in mapped regions. Clones were called with MiXCR by TCRdb after fastp trimmed the public reads at Q25, and only in-frame beta chains were retained. Every distinct CDR3 protein forms one entry, paired with its most common genes and DNA. None of the V and J calls come from the authors' own analysis; TCRdb made them. The sample profile shows roughly 120,000 distinct CDR3 sequences; roughly 23% of them were found once. The ten largest clones represent roughly 15% of the sample.

Beyond this particular receptor, the publication reports: In non-neoplastic patients, VJ-independent divergence between tissue and blood fell below expectation, whereas in all gliomas, and especially in low-grade gliomas, the divergence rose above expectation. Only a very small number of CDR3 sequences turned up in both tissue and blood, a result put down to high CDR3 diversity combined with limited sampling. Group comparisons were based on small numbers of patients: three non-neoplastic, three low-grade glioma and seven to nine glioblastoma patients.

In the germline V gene, CDR1 corresponds to SQVTM and CDR2 to ANQGSEA. Taken from cysteine to phenylalanine, the CDR3 has 15 residues. The retained sequence is limited to the CDR3, 45 bases, with the frame set at the first base. V and J are truncated by 2 bases and 1 base respectively, leaving an intervening sequence of 15 bases. Here the chain combines TRBV29-1 and TRBJ2-7, with TRBD1 perhaps the D gene, on 6 matching bases. The specimen was glioma tissue, nonneoplastic brain tissue, or PBMCs (not recorded which). The receptor's source is a human donor with low-grade glioma or glioblastoma, undergoing nonglioma brain surgery, or in good health (not recorded which). The CDR3 sequence is CSVEKKRTVSYEQYF. The DNA sequence is TGCAGCGTTGAAAAAAAGCGGACAGTTTCCTACGAGCAGTACTTC.